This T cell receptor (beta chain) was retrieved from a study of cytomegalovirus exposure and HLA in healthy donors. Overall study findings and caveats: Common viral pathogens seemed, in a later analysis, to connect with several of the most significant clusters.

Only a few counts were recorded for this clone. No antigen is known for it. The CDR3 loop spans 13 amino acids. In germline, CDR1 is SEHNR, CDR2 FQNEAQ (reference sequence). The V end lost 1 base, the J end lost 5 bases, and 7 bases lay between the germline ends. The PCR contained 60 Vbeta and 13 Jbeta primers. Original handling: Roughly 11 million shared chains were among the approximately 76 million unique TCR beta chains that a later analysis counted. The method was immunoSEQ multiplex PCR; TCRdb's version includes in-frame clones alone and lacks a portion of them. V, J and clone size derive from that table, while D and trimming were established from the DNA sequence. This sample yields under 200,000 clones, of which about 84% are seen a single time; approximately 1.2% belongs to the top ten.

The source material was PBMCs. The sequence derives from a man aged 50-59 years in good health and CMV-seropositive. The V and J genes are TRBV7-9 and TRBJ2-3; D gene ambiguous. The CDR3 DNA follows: TGTGCCAGCAGCTTAGACTCGAAAGATACGCAGTATTTT. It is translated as CASSLDSKDTQYF.